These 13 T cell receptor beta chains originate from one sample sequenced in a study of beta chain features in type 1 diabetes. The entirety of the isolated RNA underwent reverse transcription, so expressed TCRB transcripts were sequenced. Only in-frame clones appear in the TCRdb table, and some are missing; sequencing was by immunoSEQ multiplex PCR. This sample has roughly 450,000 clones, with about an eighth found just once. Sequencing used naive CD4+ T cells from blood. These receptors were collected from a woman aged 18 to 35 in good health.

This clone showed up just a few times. CDR3 region: CAWSAQGGGKAYEQYF. CDR3 DNA: TGTGCCTGGAGTGCCCAAGGGGGCGGGAAGGCCTACGAGCAGTACTTC. The rearrangement links TRBV30 to TRBJ2-7; TRBD1 is a possible D gene (7 bases). Germline CDR1 reads GTSNPN; CDR2 reads SVGIG (reference sequence). V lost 1 base, J lost 2 bases, and 18 bases lay in between. The CDR3 contains 16 residues.

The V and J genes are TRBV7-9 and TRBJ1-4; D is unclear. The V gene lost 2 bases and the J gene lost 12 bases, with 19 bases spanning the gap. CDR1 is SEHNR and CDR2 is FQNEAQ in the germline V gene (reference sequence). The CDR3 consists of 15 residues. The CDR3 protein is CASSLMGSGVLELFF. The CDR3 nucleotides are TGTGCCAGCAGCTTAATGGGGTCCGGCGTCTTGGAACTGTTTTTT.

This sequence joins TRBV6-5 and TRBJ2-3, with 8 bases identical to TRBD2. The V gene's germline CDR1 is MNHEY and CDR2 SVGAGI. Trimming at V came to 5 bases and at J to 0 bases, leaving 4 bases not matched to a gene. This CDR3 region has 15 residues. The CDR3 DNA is TGTGCCAGCAGTCTCCGGGAGGGTAGCACAGATACGCAGTATTTT. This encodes CASSLREGSTDTQYF.

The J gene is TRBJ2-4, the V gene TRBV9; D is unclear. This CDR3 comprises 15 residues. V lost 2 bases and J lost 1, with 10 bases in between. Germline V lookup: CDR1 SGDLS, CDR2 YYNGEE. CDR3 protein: CASSVGGSAKNIQYF. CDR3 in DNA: TGTGCCAGCAGCGTTGGTGGCAGCGCCAAAAACATTCAGTACTTC.

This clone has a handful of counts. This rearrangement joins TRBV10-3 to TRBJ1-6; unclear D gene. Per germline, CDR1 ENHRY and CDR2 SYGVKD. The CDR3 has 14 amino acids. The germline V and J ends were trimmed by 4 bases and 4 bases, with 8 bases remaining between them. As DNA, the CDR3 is TGTGCCATCAGTGTTGAGGGATATAATTCACCCCTCCACTTT. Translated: CAISVEGYNSPLHF.

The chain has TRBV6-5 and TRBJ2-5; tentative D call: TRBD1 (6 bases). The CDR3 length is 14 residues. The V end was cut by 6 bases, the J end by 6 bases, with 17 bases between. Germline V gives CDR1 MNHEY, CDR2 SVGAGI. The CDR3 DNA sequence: TGTGCCAGCAGAGATCCAGGGGTCCGGCAGACCCAGTACTTC. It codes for CASRDPGVRQTQYF.

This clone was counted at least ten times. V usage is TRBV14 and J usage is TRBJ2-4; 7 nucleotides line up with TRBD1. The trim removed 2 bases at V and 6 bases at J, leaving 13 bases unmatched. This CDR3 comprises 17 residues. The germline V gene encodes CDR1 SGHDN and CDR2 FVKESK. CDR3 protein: CASSQYGQATRRNIQYF. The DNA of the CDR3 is TGTGCCAGCAGCCAATACGGACAGGCCACAAGGAGAAACATTCAGTACTTC.

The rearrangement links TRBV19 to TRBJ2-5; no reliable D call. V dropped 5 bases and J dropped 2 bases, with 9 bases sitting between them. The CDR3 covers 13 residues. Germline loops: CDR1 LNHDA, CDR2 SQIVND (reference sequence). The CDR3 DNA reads TGTGCCAGTAGTGGCTCCGTTCAAGAGACCCAGTACTTC. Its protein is CASSGSVQETQYF.

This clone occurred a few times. The CDR3 coding sequence is TGCGCCAGCATGGCTAGCGGTGAGCAGTTCTTC. This translates into CASMASGEQFF. This chain uses TRBV5-1 with TRBJ2-1; 7 bases fit TRBD2. The CDR3 sequence is 11 residues long. From germline, CDR1 is SGHRS and CDR2 YFSETQ. V was clipped by 6 bases and J by 9 bases; unmatched bases: 3.

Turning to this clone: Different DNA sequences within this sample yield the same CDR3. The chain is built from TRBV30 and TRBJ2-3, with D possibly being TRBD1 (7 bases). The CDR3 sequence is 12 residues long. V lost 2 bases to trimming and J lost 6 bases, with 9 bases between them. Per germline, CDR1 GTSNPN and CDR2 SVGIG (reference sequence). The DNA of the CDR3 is TGTGCCTGGAGTCCAGGGGGGGATACGCAGTATTTT. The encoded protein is CAWSPGGDTQYF.

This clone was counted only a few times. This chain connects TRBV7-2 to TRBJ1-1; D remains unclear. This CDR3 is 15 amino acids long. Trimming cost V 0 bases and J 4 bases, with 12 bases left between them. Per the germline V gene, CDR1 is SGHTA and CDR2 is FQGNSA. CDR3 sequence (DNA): TGTGCCAGCAGCTTAGCGATAGGGAGGCGCACTGAAGCTTTCTTT. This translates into CASSLAIGRRTEAFF. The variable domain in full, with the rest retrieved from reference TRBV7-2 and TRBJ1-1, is GAGVSQSPSNKVTEKGKDVELRCDPISGHTALYWYRQSLGQGLEFLIYFQGNSAPDKSGLPSDRFSAERTGGSVSTLTIQRTQQEDSAVYLCASSLAIGRRTEAFFGQGTRLTVV.

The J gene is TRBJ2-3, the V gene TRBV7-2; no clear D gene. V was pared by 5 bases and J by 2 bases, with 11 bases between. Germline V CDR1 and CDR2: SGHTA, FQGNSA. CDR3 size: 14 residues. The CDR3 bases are TGTGCCAGCAGCGCCAGAACTACCACAGATACGCAGTATTTT. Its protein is CASSARTTTDTQYF.

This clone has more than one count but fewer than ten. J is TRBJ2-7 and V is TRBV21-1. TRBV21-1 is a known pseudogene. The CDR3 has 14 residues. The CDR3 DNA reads TGTGCCAGCAGCAAAGAGGCAAGCCCCTACGAGCAGTACTTC. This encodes CASSKEASPYEQYF.